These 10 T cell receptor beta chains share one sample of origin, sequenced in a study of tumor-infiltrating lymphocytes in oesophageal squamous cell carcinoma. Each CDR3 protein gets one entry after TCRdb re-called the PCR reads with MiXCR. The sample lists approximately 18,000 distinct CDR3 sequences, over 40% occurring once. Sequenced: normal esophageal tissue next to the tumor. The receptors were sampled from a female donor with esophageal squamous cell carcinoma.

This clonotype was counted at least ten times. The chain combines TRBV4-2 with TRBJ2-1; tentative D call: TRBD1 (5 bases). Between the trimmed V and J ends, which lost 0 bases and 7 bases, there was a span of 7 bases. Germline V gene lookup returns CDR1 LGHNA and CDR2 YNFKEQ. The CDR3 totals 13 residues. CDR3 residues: CASSQDRQNEQFF. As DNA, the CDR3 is TGTGCCAGCAGCCAAGATCGACAGAATGAGCAGTTCTTC.

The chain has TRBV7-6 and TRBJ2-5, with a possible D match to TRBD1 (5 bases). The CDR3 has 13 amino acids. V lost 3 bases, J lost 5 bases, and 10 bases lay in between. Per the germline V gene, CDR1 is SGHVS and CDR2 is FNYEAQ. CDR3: CASSFGAAETQYF. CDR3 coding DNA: TGTGCCAGCAGCTTTGGGGCAGCGGAGACCCAGTACTTC.

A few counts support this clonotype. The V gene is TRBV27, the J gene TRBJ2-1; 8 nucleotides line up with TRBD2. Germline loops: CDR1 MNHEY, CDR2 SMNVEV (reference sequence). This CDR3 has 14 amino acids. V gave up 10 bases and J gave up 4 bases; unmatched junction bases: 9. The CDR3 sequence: CATYRGGDYNEQFF. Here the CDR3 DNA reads TGTGCCACATATCGGGGGGGCGATTACAATGAGCAGTTCTTC.

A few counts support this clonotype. CDR3 nucleotides: TGTGCCAGCACTCTAGGGCCCAATGAGCAGTTCTTC. This sequence encodes CASTLGPNEQFF. This rearrangement joins TRBV7-6 to TRBJ2-1; D is unresolved. V lost 7 bases, J lost 6 bases, and 10 bases lay in between. CDR3 size: 12 residues. Germline loops: CDR1 SGHVS, CDR2 FNYEAQ.

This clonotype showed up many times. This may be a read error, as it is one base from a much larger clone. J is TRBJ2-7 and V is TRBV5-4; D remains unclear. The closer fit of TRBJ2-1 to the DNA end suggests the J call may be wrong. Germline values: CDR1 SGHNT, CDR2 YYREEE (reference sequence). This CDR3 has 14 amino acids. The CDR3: CASSVKGFPTKQFF. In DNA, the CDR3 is TGTGCCAGCAGCGTTAAAGGTTTTCCTACGAAGCAGTTCTTC.

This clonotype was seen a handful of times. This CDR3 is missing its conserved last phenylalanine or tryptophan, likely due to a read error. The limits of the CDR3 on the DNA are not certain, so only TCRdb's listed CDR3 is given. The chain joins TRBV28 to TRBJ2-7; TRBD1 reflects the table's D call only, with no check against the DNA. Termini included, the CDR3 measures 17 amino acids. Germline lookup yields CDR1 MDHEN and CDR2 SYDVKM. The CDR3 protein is CASSLLVGQGHGYTFGS.

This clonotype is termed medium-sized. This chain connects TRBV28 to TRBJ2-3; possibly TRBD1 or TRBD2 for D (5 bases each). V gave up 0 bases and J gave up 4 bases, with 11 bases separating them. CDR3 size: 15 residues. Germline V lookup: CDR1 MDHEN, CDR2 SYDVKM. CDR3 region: CASSLWGDKSDTQYF. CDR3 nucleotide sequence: TGTGCCAGCAGTTTATGGGGGGATAAGTCAGATACGCAGTATTTT.

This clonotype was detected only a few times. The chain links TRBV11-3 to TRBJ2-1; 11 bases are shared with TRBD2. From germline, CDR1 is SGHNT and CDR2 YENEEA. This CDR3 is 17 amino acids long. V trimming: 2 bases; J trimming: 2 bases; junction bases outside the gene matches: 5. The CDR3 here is CASSLSSGGATYNEQFF. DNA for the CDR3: TGTGCCAGCAGCTTAAGTAGCGGGGGGGCCACCTACAATGAGCAGTTCTTC.

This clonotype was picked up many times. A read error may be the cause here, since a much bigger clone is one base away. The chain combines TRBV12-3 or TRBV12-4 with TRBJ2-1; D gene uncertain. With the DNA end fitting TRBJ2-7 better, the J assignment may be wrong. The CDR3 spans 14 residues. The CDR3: CASSYVSSYNEQYF. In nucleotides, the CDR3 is TGTGCCAGCAGTTACGTCAGCTCCTACAATGAGCAGTACTTC.

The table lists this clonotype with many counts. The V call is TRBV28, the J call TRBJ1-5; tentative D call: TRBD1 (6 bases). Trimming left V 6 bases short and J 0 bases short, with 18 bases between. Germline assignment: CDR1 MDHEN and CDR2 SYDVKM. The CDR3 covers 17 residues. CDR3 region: CASRLPPGAGSNQPQHF. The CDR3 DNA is TGTGCCAGCAGACTTCCCCCAGGGGCAGGTAGCAATCAGCCCCAGCATTTT.